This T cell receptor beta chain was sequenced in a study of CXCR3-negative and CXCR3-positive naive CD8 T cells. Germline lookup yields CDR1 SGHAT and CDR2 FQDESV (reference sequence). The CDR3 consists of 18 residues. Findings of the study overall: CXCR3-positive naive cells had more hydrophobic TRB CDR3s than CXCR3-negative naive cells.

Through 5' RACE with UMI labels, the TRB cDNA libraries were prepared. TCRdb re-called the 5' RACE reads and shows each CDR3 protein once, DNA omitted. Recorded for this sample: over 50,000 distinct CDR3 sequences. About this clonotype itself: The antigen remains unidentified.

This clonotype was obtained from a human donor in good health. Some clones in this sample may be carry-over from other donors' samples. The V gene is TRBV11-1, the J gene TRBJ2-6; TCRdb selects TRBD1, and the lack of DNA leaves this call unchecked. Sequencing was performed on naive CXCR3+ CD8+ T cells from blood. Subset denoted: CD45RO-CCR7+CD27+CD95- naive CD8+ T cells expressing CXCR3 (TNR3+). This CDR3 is CASSLARGALAGANVLTF.